This TCR beta chain stems from a study of shared T cell receptors in the human thymus. Profiling relied on immunoSEQ multiplex PCR, and the TCRdb table lists in-frame clones only, not all of them. The data contain about 540,000 clones, around 78% of them singletons. The germline CDR1 and CDR2 sequences are MGHRA and YSYEKL. Trimming removed 4 bases from V and 10 bases from J; junction bases left unmatched: 11. The CDR3 runs to 15 residues. A further study also used this sample, focusing on human thymus T cells. That source adds: Each of the donors was a healthy Finnish infant who was undergoing open corrective cardiac surgery for congenital heart defects. Resections removed during corrective heart surgery provided the thymus tissue used. Thymic and blood repertoires seemed to favor certain V and J genes. Related studies found that unrelated individuals share highly overlapping thymic repertoires.

This chain connects TRBV4-1 to TRBJ2-1, with 9 bases matching TRBD2. Sequencing used thymocytes. The sequence derives from a boy under two years old with a congenital heart defect. The CDR3 protein is CASSPETIAGEEQFF. CDR3 DNA sequence: TGCGCCAGCAGCCCGGAAACCATAGCGGGAGAAGAGCAGTTCTTC.